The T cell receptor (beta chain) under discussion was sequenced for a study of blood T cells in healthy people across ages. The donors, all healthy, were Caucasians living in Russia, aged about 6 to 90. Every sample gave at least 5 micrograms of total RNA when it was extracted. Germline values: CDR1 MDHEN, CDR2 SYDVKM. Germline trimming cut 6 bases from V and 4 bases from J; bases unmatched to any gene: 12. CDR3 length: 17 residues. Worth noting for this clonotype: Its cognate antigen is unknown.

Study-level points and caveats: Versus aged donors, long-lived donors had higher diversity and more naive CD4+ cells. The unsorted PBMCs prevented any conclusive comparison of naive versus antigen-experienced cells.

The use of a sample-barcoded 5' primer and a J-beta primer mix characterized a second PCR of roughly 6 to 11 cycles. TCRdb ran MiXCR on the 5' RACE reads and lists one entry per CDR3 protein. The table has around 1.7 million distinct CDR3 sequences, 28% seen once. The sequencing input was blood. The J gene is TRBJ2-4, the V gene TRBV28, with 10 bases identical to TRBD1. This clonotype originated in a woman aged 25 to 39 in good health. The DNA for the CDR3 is TGTGCCAGCAGGGCCGCGGGACAGGGGTGGACAAAAAACATTCAGTACTTC. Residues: CASRAAGQGWTKNIQYF.